This record concerns one T cell receptor beta chain sequence. What this receptor recognizes is not known. There are no base qualities to consult, and no much larger clone falls within one base. Using the deep immunoSEQ assay, TCR CDR3 regions were amplified from genomic DNA by multiplex PCR. Genomic DNA extracted from each cell subset was distributed evenly over all wells of several immunoSEQ 96-well plates, and each plate served as one replicate. For sorted subsets, around 0.2 ug of genomic DNA, equivalent to 25,000 to 35,000 T cell genomes, went into each replicate PCR. Purified libraries were quantified with a Qubit 3.0 fluorometer, sized on a Bioanalyzer 2100, and re-quantified with the KAPA Library Quantification kit. A separate single-read 150-cycle Illumina NextSeq 550 flow cell was used to sequence each immunoSEQ 96-well plate. For the original study's pipeline: Because the immunoSEQ output included only junctional sequences and no quality scores, the filtering could not be the same as the filtering used for full-length reads. To assign V/J genes and CDR3, sequences were annotated using PyIR, a Python wrapper for IgBLAST v1.9, with IMGT germline references. Reads were filtered out if the reads had weak V/J assignments (E-value above 1e-6), no CDR3, stop codons, out-of-frame junctions, or ambiguous translated residues. V3J clonotypes were defined as sequences sharing the same inferred V gene, J gene, and CDR3 amino acid sequence. The percentage overlap between two repertoires was calculated by dividing the number of shared unique clonotypes by the size of the smaller repertoire. Repertoire richness was assessed with RTK rarefaction, the Chao1 estimator, and Recon v2.1 estimates of unobserved clonotypes. For all TCRbeta clonotypes obtained by the gDNA method from a few donors, generation probabilities were computed with OLGA. TCRdb's version of the immuneACCESS table is confined to in-frame rearrangements and falls short of the full clone set. An unresolved V gene accounts for under half of the shortfall where checked; the remainder is of unknown origin. V, J and clone size were drawn from that table, and D and trimming were deduced from the DNA. This sample gives about 980,000 clones in total; over 75% of them show up just once. The ten top clones hold about 1.5% of the sample.

Donors were healthy HIV-negative adults with no recently reported acute infections or vaccinations. All donors were Caucasian adults living in Nashville, Tennessee, USA. CD4+ T cells were enriched through magnetic negative selection, after which naive cells were positively selected on CD45RA and the remaining negative fraction served as the memory subset. After blood collection by leukapheresis, PBMCs were isolated using Ficoll-Histopaque density gradient centrifugation and then cryopreserved in the vapor phase of liquid nitrogen. Analytical flow cytometry was used to check the purity and quantity of every magnetically sorted T cell population. Genomic DNA was isolated from every sorted fraction and measured by UV absorbance on a Nanodrop 2000c. This record comes from a study of shared clonotypes between healthy human individuals (dated by TCRdb to 2018 to 2021). Regarding the complete study: Two women and a few men aged 18 to 49 years were included in the cohort. Different laboratories and diverse techniques were used to prepare libraries and sequence TCR repertoires, to increase sequencing depth and limit assay-specific biases. For each donor, CD4 naive and CD4 memory were each run on three plates, CD8 naive on two plates, and CD8 memory on one plate. The study deeply sequenced blood TCR repertoires of about 5 healthy adults to estimate repertoire size and the extent of clonotype sharing between individuals. Per donor, leukapheresis produced somewhere between about 0.9 and 9.5 billion PBMCs. The paper's findings and limits, for the study overall: Because the study included a small number of donors, the genetic and exposure-history diversity represented was limited. Naive subsets generally had larger estimated clonotype richness than memory subsets. Sampling was restricted to blood, and TCR repertoires in tissues likely differ from the TCR repertoires found in blood. Even with the large sequencing depth, rarefaction of the sorted-subset datasets indicated that sequencing was incomplete. Sharing across several donors was observed for around 5% of naive CD4, less than 4% of naive CD8, 2.3% of memory CD4, and around 0.4% of memory CD8 clonotypes. Higher generation probabilities were observed for clonotypes shared by all four sorted-subset donors than for non-shared clonotypes. Pairwise subsampling led to the expectation that sequencing depth would affect the degree of clonotype sharing among donors.

Looking up the germline V gene yields CDR1 MGHRA and CDR2 YSYEKL. Including the terminal cysteine and phenylalanine, the CDR3 comprises 13 residues. Only CDR3 DNA is held: 39 bases, read in frame from base 1. At the junction V is shortened by 2 bases and J by 2 bases, with 5 bases in between. The specimen was memory CD4+ T cells sorted from blood. The sample's cell subset or site label, in plain terms: CD45RA-negative fraction. The chain is made from TRBV4-1 and TRBJ2-3; no D gene is confidently identified. The clonotype comes from a man younger than 35 in good health. Read as DNA, the sequence is TGCGCCAGCAGCCAACAGCACACAGATACGCAGTATTTT. Its coded protein is CASSQQHTDTQYF.